Listed here are 14 T cell receptor beta chains from one sample, sequenced in a study of tumor and adjacent non-tumor tissue in lung cancer. This sample's RNA came from whole unsorted tissue. A modified ARM-PCR protocol with three rounds of nested PCR amplified TCRbeta. Using its own MiXCR run on the multiplex PCR reads, TCRdb lists one record per CDR3 protein. The data show some 80,000 distinct CDR3 sequences, around 70% seen once. Sequences were obtained from lung tumor tissue. The origin of the receptors is a woman aged 40 to 55 with non-small cell lung cancer.

DNA of the CDR3: TGTACCGGCAGGGGACATGCTTGGGACGAGCAGTACTTC. This encodes CTGRGHAWDEQYF. The chain combines TRBV6-5 with TRBJ2-7; tentative D call: TRBD1 (6 bases). Germline V gene data show CDR1 as MNHEY and CDR2 as SVGAGI. The length of the CDR3 is 13 residues.

Concerning this clonotype itself: A single base separates this from a much larger clone, so it may be a read error. The V and J genes are TRBV5-1 and TRBJ2-4; possibly TRBD2 for D (7 bases). CDR1 SGHRS and CDR2 YFSETQ come from the germline V gene. The CDR3 spans 16 residues. V lost 0 bases and J 5 bases, leaving 15 bases between the germline ends. CDR3 in amino acids: CASSLGGGAGQNIQYF. CDR3 nucleotides: TGCGCCAGCAGCTTGGGAGGGGGGGCAGGACAAAACATTCAGTACTTC.

This clonotype was seen at least ten times. The chain is built from TRBV4-2 and TRBJ2-3; unclear D gene. In germline, CDR1 is LGHNA, CDR2 YNFKEQ. The V end lost 2 bases, the J end lost 4 bases, and 10 bases lay between the germline ends. The CDR3 extends over 14 amino acids. The chain's CDR3 is CASSQLGESDTQYF. CDR3 nucleotides: TGTGCCAGCAGCCAACTTGGGGAATCAGATACGCAGTATTTT.

The J gene is TRBJ1-2, the V gene TRBV29-1, with D unresolved. The V gene lost 2 bases and the J gene lost 4 bases, with 11 bases spanning the gap. Germline V gene data show CDR1 as SQVTM and CDR2 as ANQGSEA. The CDR3 consists of 13 residues. For the CDR3, the DNA is TGCAGCGTTGAACCTCCGGAAGGCTATGGCTACACCTTC. It yields the protein CSVEPPEGYGYTF.

Details on this clonotype: An end of the junction does not agree with germline; a read error may underlie this. The V call is TRBV11-2, the J call TRBJ1-1; D unresolved. This CDR3 is 14 amino acids long. Germline CDR1 is SGHAT and CDR2 is FQNNGV. The CDR3 nucleotides are TGCGCCAGCAGCTTAGATAGCAAGGTGGTGGTAGCTTCCTTT. It codes for CASSLDSKVVVASF.

Turning to this clonotype: The junction does not match germline at one end; this may be a read error. The chain joins TRBV12-3 or TRBV12-4 to TRBJ2-3; D call uncertain. This CDR3 is built from 12 residues. CDR3 loop: CASSPSEDTQYF. In nucleotides, the CDR3 is TGTGCCAGCAGCCCAAGTGAGGATACGCAGTATTTC.

The chain employs TRBV14 and TRBJ1-3, with D hard to call. The CDR3 has 13 residues. CDR1 is SGHDN and CDR2 is FVKESK in the germline V gene. This CDR3 reads CSSYYSTGNTIYF. Here the CDR3 DNA reads TGTAGCAGCTACTACTCCACTGGAAACACCATATATTTT.

Notes on this clonotype: At one end, the junction sequence differs from germline, possibly due to a read error. The rearrangement links TRBV29-1 to TRBJ2-3, with a possible D match to TRBD2 (6 bases). The germline CDR1 and CDR2 sequences are SQVTM and ANQGSEA. The CDR3 is 12 amino acids. This chain's CDR3 is CSVRPGADTLYF. CDR3 coding DNA: TGCAGCGTGCGACCGGGAGCAGATACGCTGTATTTT.

Remarks on this clonotype: Germline and junction disagree at one end, which may indicate a read error. The chain links TRBV29-1 to TRBJ1-4; TRBD1 is a possible D gene (5 bases). Germline assignment: CDR1 SQVTM and CDR2 ANQGSEA. The CDR3 is made up of 13 amino acids. This CDR3 is CSAARTNNEKPFF. CDR3 coding DNA: TGCAGCGCTGCGAGGACAAATAATGAAAAACCGTTTTTT.

A note on this clonotype: A read error may account for a junction end that differs from germline. CDR3 sequence: CTISESTTSNQPQHF. The CDR3 DNA is TGTACCATCAGTGAGTCGACGACGAGCAATCAGCCCCAGCACTTT. The V call is TRBV10-3, the J call TRBJ1-5; D not certain. The CDR3 length is 15 residues. Looked up from germline, CDR1 is ENHRY and CDR2 is SYGVKD.

Of note for this clonotype: The junction differs from germline at one of its ends, possibly a read error. The rearrangement links TRBV11-1 to TRBJ2-1; the D is unclear. This CDR3 has 11 residues. Germline lookup yields CDR1 SGHAT and CDR2 FQDESV (reference sequence). The chain's CDR3 is CARSLSSEQFF. DNA for the CDR3: TGTGCCAGAAGCTTAAGCAGTGAGCAGTTCTTC.

As for this clonotype: This may arise from a read error, as a much more abundant clone is one base away. This chain joins TRBV5-1 and TRBJ2-3; TRBD2 agrees at 7 bases. The CDR3 has 15 residues. Per the germline V gene, CDR1 is SGHRS and CDR2 is YFSETQ. CDR3 amino acids: CASSLAVTSTDTRYF. Here the CDR3 DNA reads TGCGCCAGCAGCTTGGCCGTGACTAGCACAGATACGCGGTATTTT.

In the case of this clonotype: This likely comes from a read error, as the CDR3 has no conserved phenylalanine or tryptophan at its end. This sequence joins TRBV29-1 and TRBJ2-7; 7 positions match TRBD1. CDR3 length: 15 amino acids. Germline assignment: CDR1 SQVTM and CDR2 ANQGSEA. Germline trimming cut 1 base from V and 7 bases from J; bases unmatched to any gene: 13. The CDR3 nucleotides are TGCAGCGTTGAAGGATCCCCGACAGGGAGCGAAGAGCAGTACTCC. Translation: CSVEGSPTGSEEQYS.

Concerning this clonotype itself: A junction boundary mismatches the germline segment, possibly from a read error. The genes are TRBV4-2 and TRBJ1-2; D unresolved. This CDR3 is 17 amino acids long. The germline CDR1 and CDR2 sequences are LGHNA and YNFKEQ. The CDR3 is CASSQEPGTTISYGYTF. As DNA, the CDR3 is TGTGCCAGTAGCCAAGAACCCGGTACAACGATTAGCTATGGCTACACCTTC.